One T cell receptor (beta chain) is described in this entry. Its antigen is unidentified. Some clones are missing from TCRdb's copy, which holds only in-frame ones; the method was immunoSEQ multiplex PCR. The sample consists of some 110,000 clones, around nine tenths of them appearing once. This sample was taken from a study of T cell responses to AZD1222 COVID-19 vaccine. Overall study results and limits: Compared with day 0, the breadth and depth of the Spike-specific TCR repertoire rose significantly after two doses of AZD1222. There were repertoire samples only from the period after the peak T cell response. Mostly white British, mostly female donors; authors suggested clonal diversity may be underestimated. Baseline serology detected seropositivity in only a handful of AZD1222 recipients.

This TCR was recovered from an adult who received the AZD1222 COVID-19 vaccine. The sequences come from peripheral blood, collected 28 days after the second AZD1222 dose.

The CDR3 region is CASSPETISYEQYF. The CDR3, as DNA: TGTGCCAGCAGCCCCGAGACAATCTCCTACGAGCAGTACTTC. This chain uses TRBV11-2 with TRBJ2-7, with no clear D. Trimming pared 5 bases from V and 0 bases from J, leaving 11 bases between. The CDR3 has 14 amino acids. Germline-derived CDR1 and CDR2 are SGHAT and FQNNGV. Based on the CDR3 plus reference TRBV11-2 and TRBJ2-7, the full variable domain is EAGVAQSPRYKIIEKRQSVAFWCNPISGHATLYWYQQILGQGPKLLIQFQNNGVVDDSQLPKDRFSAERLKGVDSTLKIQPAKLEDSAVYLCASSPETISYEQYFGPGTRLTVT.